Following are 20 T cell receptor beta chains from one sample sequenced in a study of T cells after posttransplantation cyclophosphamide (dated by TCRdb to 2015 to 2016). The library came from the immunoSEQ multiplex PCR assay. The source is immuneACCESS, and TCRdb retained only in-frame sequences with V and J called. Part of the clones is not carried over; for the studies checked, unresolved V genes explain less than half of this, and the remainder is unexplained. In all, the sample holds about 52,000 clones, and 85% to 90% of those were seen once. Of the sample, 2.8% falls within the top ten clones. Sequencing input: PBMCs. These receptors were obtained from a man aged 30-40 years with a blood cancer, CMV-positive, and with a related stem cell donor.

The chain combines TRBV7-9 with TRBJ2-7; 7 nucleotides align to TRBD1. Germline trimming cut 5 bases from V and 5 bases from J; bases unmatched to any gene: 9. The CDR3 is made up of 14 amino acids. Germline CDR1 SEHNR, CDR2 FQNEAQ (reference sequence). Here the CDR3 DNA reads TGTGCCAGCAGCCTCCGGCTACAGGGGCACGAGCAGTACTTC. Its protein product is CASSLRLQGHEQYF.

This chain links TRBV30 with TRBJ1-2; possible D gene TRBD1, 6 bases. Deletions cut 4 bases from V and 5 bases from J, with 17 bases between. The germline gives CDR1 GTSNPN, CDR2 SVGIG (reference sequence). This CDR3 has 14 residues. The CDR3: CAWKQGGNNYGYTF. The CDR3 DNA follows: TGTGCCTGGAAACAGGGTGGTAACAATTATGGCTACACCTTC. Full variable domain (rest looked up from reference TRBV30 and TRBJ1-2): SQTIHQWPATLVQPVGSPLSLECTVEGTSNPNLYWYRQAAGRGLQLLFYSVGIGQISSEVPQNLSASRPQDRQFILSSKKLLLSDSGFYLCAWKQGGNNYGYTFGSGTRLTVV.

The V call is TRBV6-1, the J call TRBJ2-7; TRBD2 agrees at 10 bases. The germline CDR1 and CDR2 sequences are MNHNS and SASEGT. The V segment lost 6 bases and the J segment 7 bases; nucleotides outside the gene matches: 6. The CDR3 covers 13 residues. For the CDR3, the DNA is TGTGCCAGCAGGCTAGCGGGAGAAGGGGAGCAGTACTTC. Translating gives CASRLAGEGEQYF.

In nucleotides, the CDR3 is TGTGCCAGCCGTCCGGGCAGGGGACAATACTACGAGCAGTACTTC. Amino acids: CASRPGRGQYYEQYF. This chain uses TRBV6-5 with TRBJ2-7; D might be TRBD1 (6 bases). The CDR3 spans 15 residues. Trimming shortened V by 8 bases and J by 3 bases, and 20 bases separated the two germline ends. Germline V gives CDR1 MNHEY, CDR2 SVGAGI.

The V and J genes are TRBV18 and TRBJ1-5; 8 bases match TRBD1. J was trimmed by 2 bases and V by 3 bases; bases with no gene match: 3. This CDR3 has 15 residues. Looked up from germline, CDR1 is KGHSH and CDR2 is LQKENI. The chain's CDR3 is CASSPGQGGNQPQHF. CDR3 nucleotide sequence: TGTGCCAGCTCACCTGGACAGGGCGGCAATCAGCCCCAGCATTTT.

The CDR3, as DNA: TGTGCCAGCAGCCAGACTAGCGGACGCACAGATACGCAGTATTTT. This encodes CASSQTSGRTDTQYF. The chain employs TRBV5-4 and TRBJ2-3; 9 bases line up with TRBD2. CDR1 is SGHNT and CDR2 is YYREEE in the germline V gene (reference sequence). The CDR3 is made up of 15 amino acids. The trim removed 4 bases at V and 1 base at J, leaving 4 bases unmatched.

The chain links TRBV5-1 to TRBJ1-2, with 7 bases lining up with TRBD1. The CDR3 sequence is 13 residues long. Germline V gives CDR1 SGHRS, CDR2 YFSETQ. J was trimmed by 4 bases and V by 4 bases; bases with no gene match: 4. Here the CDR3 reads CASSEGQTYGYTF. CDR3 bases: TGCGCCAGCAGCGAGGGACAGACCTATGGCTACACCTTC.

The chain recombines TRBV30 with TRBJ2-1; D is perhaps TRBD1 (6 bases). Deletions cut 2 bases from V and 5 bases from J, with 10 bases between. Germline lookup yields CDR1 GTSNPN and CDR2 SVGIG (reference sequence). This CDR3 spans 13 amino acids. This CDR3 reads CAWSKGGDNEQFF. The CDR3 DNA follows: TGTGCCTGGAGTAAAGGGGGAGACAATGAGCAGTTCTTC.

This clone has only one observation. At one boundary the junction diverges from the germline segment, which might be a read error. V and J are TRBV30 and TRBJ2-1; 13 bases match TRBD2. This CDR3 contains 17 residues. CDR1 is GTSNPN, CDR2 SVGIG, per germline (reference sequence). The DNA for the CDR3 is TGTGCCTGGAGCGCGGGACTAGCGGGAATCTCGGAGAATGAGCAGCTCTTC. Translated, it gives CAWSAGLAGISENEQLF. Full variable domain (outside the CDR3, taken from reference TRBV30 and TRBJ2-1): SQTIHQWPATLVQPVGSPLSLECTVEGTSNPNLYWYRQAAGRGLQLLFYSVGIGQISSEVPQNLSASRPQDRQFILSSKKLLLSDSGFYLCAWSAGLAGISENEQLFGPGTRLTVL.

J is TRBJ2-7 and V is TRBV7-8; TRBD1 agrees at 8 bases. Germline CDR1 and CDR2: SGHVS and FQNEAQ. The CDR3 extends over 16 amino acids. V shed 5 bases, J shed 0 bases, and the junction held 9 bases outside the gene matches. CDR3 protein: CASSPETGDSSYEQYF. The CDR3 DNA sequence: TGTGCCAGCAGCCCGGAGACAGGGGATAGCTCCTACGAGCAGTACTTC.

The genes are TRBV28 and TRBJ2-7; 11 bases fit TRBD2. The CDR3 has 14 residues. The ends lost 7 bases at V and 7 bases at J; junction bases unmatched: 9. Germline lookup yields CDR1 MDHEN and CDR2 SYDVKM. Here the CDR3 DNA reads TGTGCCAGCACTGATAGCGGGAGGGAGGGGGAGCAGTACTTC. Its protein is CASTDSGREGEQYF.

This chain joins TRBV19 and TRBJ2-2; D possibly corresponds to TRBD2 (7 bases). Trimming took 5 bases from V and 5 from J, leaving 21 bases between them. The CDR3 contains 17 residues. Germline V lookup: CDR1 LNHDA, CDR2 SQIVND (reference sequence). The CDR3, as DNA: TGTGCCAGTAGTGGTAAAAGATCGGGGGGCCTAACCGGGGAGCTGTTTTTT. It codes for CASSGKRSGGLTGELFF.

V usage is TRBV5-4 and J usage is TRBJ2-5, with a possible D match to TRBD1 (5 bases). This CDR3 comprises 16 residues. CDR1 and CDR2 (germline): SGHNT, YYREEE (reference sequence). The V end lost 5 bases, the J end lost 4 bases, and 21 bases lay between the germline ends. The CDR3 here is CASRKGQAPIPETQYF. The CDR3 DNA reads TGTGCCAGCAGGAAGGGGCAGGCCCCCATCCCAGAGACCCAGTACTTC.

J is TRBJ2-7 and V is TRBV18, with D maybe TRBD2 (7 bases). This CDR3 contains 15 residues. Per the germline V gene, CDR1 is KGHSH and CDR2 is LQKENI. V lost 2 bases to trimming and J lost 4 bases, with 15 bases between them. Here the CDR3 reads CASSPTSGTPYEQYF. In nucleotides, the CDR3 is TGTGCCAGCTCACCAACAAGCGGGACACCATACGAGCAGTACTTC. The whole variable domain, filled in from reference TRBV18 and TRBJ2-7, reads NAGVMQNPRHLVRRRGQEARLRCSPMKGHSHVYWYRQLPEEGLKFMVYLQKENIIDESGMPKERFSAEFPKEGPSILRIQQVVRGDSAAYFCASSPTSGTPYEQYFGPGTRLTVT.

The CDR3 sequence is CASSLHLRGDTQYF. CDR3 in DNA: TGTGCCAGCAGCTTACACCTCCGAGGCGATACGCAGTATTTT. The V call is TRBV7-2, the J call TRBJ2-3; D is unresolved. The germline CDR1 and CDR2 sequences are SGHTA and FQGNSA. The V end was cut by 2 bases, the J end by 6 bases, with 12 bases between. This CDR3 comprises 14 residues.

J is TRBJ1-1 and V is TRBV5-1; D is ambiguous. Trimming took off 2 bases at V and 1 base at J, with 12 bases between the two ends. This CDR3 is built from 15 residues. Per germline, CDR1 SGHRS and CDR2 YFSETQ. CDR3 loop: CASSLGGQTNTEAFF. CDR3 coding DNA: TGCGCCAGCAGCTTAGGTGGGCAGACGAACACTGAAGCTTTCTTT.

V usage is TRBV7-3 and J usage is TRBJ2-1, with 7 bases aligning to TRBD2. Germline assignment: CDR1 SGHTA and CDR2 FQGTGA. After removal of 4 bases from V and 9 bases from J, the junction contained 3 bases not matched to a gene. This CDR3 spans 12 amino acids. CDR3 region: CASSSSGGEQFF. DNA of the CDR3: TGTGCCAGCAGCTCCTCGGGGGGTGAGCAGTTCTTC.

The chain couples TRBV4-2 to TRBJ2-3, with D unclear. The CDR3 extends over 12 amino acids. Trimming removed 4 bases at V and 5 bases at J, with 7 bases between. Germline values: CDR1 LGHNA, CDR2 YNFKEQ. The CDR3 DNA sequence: TGTGCCAGCAGCCCTTTTAGAGATACGCAGTATTTT. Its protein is CASSPFRDTQYF.

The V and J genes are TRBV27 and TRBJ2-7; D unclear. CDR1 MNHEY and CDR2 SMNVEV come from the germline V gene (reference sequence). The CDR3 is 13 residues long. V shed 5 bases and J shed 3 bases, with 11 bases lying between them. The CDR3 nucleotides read TGTGCCAGCAGTCCGTGGAGCAACTACGAGCAGTACTTC. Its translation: CASSPWSNYEQYF.

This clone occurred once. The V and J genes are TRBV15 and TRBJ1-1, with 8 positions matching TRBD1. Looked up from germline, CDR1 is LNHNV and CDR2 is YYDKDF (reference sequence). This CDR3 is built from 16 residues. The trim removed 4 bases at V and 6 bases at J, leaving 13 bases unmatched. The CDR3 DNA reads TGTGCCACCAGCAAAAGCCCCAGGGGGCGCCGCCCTGAAGCTTTCTTT. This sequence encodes CATSKSPRGRRPEAFF.